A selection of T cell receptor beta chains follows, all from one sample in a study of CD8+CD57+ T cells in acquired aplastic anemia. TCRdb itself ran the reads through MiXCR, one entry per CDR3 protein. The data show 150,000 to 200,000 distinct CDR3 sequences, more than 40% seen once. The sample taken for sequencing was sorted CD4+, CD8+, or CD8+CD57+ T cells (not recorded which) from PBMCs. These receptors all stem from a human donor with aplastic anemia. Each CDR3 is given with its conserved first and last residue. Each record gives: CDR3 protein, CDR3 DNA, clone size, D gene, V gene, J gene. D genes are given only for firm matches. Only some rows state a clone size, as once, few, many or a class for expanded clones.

CASSINAGRETQYF	TGTGCCAGTAGTATCAACGCAGGGAGGGAGACCCAGTACTTC	.	.	TRBV19	TRBJ2-5
CSARVTGTNEKLFF	TGCAGTGCTAGAGTGACAGGGACTAATGAAAAACTGTTTTTT	few	TRBD1	TRBV20-1	TRBJ1-4
CASSTRGTGELFF	TGTGCCAGCAGTACCAGGGGAACCGGGGAGCTGTTTTTT	.	.	TRBV7-2	TRBJ2-2
CAISDTGGRYGYTF	TGTGCCATCAGTGACACAGGGGGCAGGTATGGCTACACCTTC	few	TRBD1	TRBV10-3	TRBJ1-2
CASGLALTDTQYF	TGTGCCAGCGGACTAGCCCTCACAGATACGCAGTATTTT	many	TRBD2	TRBV14	TRBJ2-3
CATSDFGGTQYF	TGTGCCACCAGTGATTTTGGGGGGACCCAGTACTTC	many	.	TRBV24-1	TRBJ2-5
CASSADVTGGYGYTF	TGTGCCAGCAGTGCCGATGTAACAGGGGGATATGGCTACACCTTC	.	TRBD1	TRBV25-1	TRBJ1-2
CASSPGLAGVSLGNEQFF	TGTGCCAGCAGTCCAGGACTAGCGGGAGTGTCATTGGGTAATGAGCAGTTCTTC	many	TRBD2	TRBV12-3/TRBV12-4	TRBJ2-1
CASSAPGKEAGNTF	TGTGCCAGCAGCGCGCCGGGAAAAGAGGCTGGAAACACCTTC	.	.	TRBV2	TRBJ1-2
CASSPTSGRNSYNEQFF	TGTGCCAGCTCACCGACTAGCGGGAGGAACTCCTACAATGAGCAGTTCTTC	.	TRBD2	TRBV18	TRBJ2-1